The entry that follows covers one TCR beta chain sequence. These data belong to a study of regulatory T cells in long-lasting Graves disease. Time point denoted: persistent/refractory GD, antithyroid drugs over 5 years with positive TRAb. The TCR library was made from RNA that had been extracted from PBMCs in TRIzol. V lost 7 bases and J lost 0; bases outside the gene matches: 4. The CDR3 length is 14 residues. Germline V gene lookup returns CDR1 SGHAT and CDR2 FQNNGV. iRepertoire HTBI primers and Arm-PCR of CDR3 regions built TCR beta libraries. In TCRdb, the multiplex PCR reads were re-called with MiXCR into one record per CDR3 protein. This sample has roughly 400,000 distinct CDR3 sequences, with 21% found just once.

The receptor's source is a female donor with Graves disease. The starting material was peripheral blood mononuclear cells (PBMCs), obtained when the disease was refractory, from a patient treated with antithyroid drugs. V usage is TRBV11-2 and J usage is TRBJ2-3; TRBD2 agrees at 7 bases. The CDR3 is CASTWGGSTDTQYF. The CDR3 DNA follows: TGTGCCAGCACCTGGGGGGGTAGCACAGATACGCAGTATTTT.